This TCR beta chain appears in the sequencing data of a study of T cells in Graves' hyperthyroidism and ophthalmopathy. TCR beta CDR3 sequences were amplified from RNA transcripts. Carried out on the TCR CDR3, a first-round RT-PCR used the HTBI primer set. TCRdb used MiXCR to reprocess the multiplex PCR reads, holding one entry per CDR3 protein. This repertoire shows 350,000 to 400,000 distinct CDR3 sequences, more than 12% found once; its top ten account for about 31%. The CDR3 runs to 16 residues. Germline loops: CDR1 SGHTA, CDR2 FQGNSA. J gave up 5 bases and V 0 bases, and 4 bases lay outside the gene matches. Fresh peripheral blood, 10 ml, was the source of the PBMCs.

The J gene is TRBJ2-1, the V gene TRBV7-2; 10 positions match TRBD2. The sequence came from a woman aged 25 to 39 with Graves' hyperthyroidism. Sequenced material: blood. This CDR3 reads CASSLAGTSENNEQFF. CDR3 DNA: TGTGCCAGCAGCTTAGCTGGGACTAGCGAGAACAATGAGCAGTTCTTC.